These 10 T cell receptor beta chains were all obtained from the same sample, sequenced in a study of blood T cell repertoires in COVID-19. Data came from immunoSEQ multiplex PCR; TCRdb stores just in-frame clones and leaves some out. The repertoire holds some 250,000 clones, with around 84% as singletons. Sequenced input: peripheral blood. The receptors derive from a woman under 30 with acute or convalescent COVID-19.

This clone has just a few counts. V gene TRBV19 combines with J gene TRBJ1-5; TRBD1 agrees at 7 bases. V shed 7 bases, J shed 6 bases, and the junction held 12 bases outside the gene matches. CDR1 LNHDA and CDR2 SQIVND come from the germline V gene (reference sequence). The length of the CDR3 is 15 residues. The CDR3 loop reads CASTTGSNLAQPQHF. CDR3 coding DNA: TGTGCCAGTACGACAGGGTCGAATCTCGCTCAGCCCCAGCATTTT. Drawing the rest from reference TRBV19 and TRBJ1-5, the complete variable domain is DGGITQSPKYLFRKEGQNVTLSCEQNLNHDAMYWYRQDPGQGLRLIYYSQIVNDFQKGDIAEGYSVSREKKESFPLTVTSAQKNPTAFYLCASTTGSNLAQPQHFGDGTRLSIL.

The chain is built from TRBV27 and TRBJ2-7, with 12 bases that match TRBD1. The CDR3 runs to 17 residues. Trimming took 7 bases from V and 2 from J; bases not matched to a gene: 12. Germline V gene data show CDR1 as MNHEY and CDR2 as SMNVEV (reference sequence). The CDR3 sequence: CASTPGTGGGRTYEQYF. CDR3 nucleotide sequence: TGTGCCAGCACCCCCGGGACAGGGGGCGGGAGGACCTACGAGCAGTACTTC.

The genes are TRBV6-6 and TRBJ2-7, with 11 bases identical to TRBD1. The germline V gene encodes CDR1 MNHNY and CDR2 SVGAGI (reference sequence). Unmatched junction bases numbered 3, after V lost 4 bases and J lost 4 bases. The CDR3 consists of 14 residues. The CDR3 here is CASSWTGGWYEQYF. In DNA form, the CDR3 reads TGTGCCAGCAGTTGGACAGGGGGCTGGTACGAGCAGTACTTC.

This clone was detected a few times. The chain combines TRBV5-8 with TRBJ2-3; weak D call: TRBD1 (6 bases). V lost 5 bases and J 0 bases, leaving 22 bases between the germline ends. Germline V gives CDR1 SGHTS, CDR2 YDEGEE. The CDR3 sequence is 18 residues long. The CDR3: CASSSDRHAILSTDTQYF. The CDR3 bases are TGTGCCAGCAGTTCCGACAGGCACGCGATCCTGAGCACAGATACGCAGTATTTT.

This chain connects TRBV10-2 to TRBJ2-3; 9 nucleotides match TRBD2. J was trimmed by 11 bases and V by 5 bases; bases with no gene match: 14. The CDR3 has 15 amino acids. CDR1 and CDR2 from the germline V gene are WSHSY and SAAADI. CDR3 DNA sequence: TGCGCCAGCAGTCTCGGACTAGCGATAGGAGGTGTGCAGTATTTT. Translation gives CASSLGLAIGGVQYF.

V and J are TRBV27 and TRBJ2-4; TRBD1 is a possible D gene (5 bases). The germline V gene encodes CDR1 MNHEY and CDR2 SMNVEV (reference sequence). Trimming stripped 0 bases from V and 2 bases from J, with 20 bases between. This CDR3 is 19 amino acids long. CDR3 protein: CASSLSTRVVGASKNIQYF. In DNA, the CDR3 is TGTGCCAGCAGTTTATCAACCCGAGTGGTAGGGGCATCCAAAAACATTCAGTACTTC.

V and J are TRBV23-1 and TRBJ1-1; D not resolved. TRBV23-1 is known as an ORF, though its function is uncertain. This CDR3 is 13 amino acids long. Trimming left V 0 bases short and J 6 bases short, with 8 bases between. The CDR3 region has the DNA TGCGCCAGCAGTCAATCATCCGGGTCTGAAGCTTTCTTT. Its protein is CASSQSSGSEAFF.

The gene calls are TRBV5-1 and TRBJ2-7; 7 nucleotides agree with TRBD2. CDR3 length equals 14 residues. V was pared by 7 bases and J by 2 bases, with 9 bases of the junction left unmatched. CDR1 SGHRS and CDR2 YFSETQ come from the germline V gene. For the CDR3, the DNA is TGCGCCAGCCGAGCTAGCGGAACCGCCTACGAGCAGTACTTC. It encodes CASRASGTAYEQYF.

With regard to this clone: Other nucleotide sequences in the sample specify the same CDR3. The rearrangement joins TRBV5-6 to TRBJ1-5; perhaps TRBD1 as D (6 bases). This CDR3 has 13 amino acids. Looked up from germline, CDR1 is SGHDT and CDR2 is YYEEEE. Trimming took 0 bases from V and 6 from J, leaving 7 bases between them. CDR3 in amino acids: CASSLGGLQPQHF. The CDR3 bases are TGTGCCAGCAGCTTGGGGGGGCTTCAGCCCCAGCATTTT.

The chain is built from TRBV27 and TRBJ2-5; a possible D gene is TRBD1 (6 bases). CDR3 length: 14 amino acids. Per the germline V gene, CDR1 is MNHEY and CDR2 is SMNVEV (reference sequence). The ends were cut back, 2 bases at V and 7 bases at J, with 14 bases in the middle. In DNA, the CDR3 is TGTGCCAGCAGTTTACAGGGGACCGGTGGGACCCAGTACTTC. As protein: CASSLQGTGGTQYF.